The T cell receptor (beta chain) under discussion was sequenced for a study of T cell changes during pregnancy in multiple sclerosis. This CDR3 comprises 14 residues. J lost 3 bases, V lost 3 bases, and 6 bases had no gene match. Germline V gene lookup returns CDR1 SGDLS and CDR2 YYNGEE. Profiling relied on immunoSEQ multiplex PCR, and the TCRdb table lists in-frame clones only, not all of them. The table lists fewer than 65,000 clones, roughly nine tenths of them singletons. The chain combines TRBV9 with TRBJ2-7; 7 bases fit TRBD1. The sample here was peripheral blood, taken after pregnancy. This sequence originates from a female donor in good health, enrolled as a control in a pregnancy study. The CDR3 reads CASSGDSARYEQYF. CDR3 nucleotide sequence: TGTGCCAGCAGCGGGGACAGCGCCCGCTACGAGCAGTACTTC.